This is a list of T cell receptor beta chains from one sample in a study of OX40 agonist ivuxolimab in advanced cancers. Sequenced by immunoSEQ multiplex PCR; TCRdb stores in-frame clones only, minus some. The table has about 76,000 clones, roughly 90% seen once; the top ten hold approximately 1%. The starting material was CD4+ or CD8+ T cells sorted from blood, obtained in a trial of the OX40 agonist ivuxolimab. These receptors were obtained from an adult with an advanced solid tumor such as melanoma, head and neck, liver or kidney cancer. CDR3s include the opening cysteine and the closing phenylalanine or tryptophan. The D gene is left open where the match is weak. Clone size appears in some rows only: once, few, many, or a class for an expanded clone.

V gene: TRBV19
clone size: -
J gene: TRBJ1-5
D gene: TRBD1
CDR3 DNA: TGTGCCAGTGGCCACAGGGGAAATCAGCCCCAGCATTTT
CDR3 protein: CASGHRGNQPQHF

V gene: TRBV7-2
clone size: once
J gene: TRBJ2-2
D gene: TRBD1
CDR3 DNA: TGTGCCAGCAGGAAAGACAGGGCTAGTTTAGGGGAGCTGTTTTTT
CDR3 protein: CASRKDRASLGELFF

V gene: TRBV2
clone size: -
J gene: TRBJ1-6
D gene: -
CDR3 DNA: TGTGCCAGCAGTGAATATGGCAGCTCCTATAATTCACCCCTCCACTTT
CDR3 protein: CASSEYGSSYNSPLHF

V gene: TRBV19
clone size: -
J gene: TRBJ1-5
D gene: -
CDR3 DNA: TGTGCCAGTAGTATGGGACACTATAGCAATCAGCCCCAGCATTTT
CDR3 protein: CASSMGHYSNQPQHF

V gene: TRBV19
clone size: -
J gene: TRBJ1-4
D gene: TRBD1
CDR3 DNA: TGTGCCAGTAGTAGGACAGGACCGAATGAAAAACTGTTTTTT
CDR3 protein: CASSRTGPNEKLFF

V gene: TRBV19
clone size: -
J gene: TRBJ2-7
D gene: -
CDR3 DNA: TGTGCCAGTACCGACCTGAACTACGAGCAGTACTTC
CDR3 protein: CASTDLNYEQYF

V gene: TRBV6-5
clone size: -
J gene: TRBJ2-1
D gene: TRBD2
CDR3 DNA: TGTGCCAGCAGTTACCCGGGAGGGCCGTCTTACAATGAGCAGTTCTTC
CDR3 protein: CASSYPGGPSYNEQFF

V gene: TRBV5-1
clone size: -
J gene: TRBJ1-3
D gene: -
CDR3 DNA: TGCGCCAGCAGCTCGCAGGGGCCTGGAAACACCATATATTTT
CDR3 protein: CASSSQGPGNTIYF

V gene: TRBV5-8
clone size: once
J gene: TRBJ1-2
D gene: -
CDR3 DNA: TGTGCCAGCAGCTGGGCGGCCGGGTTGGGCTATGGCTACACCTTC
CDR3 protein: CASSWAAGLGYGYTF

V gene: TRBV7-9
clone size: -
J gene: TRBJ2-7
D gene: -
CDR3 DNA: TGTGCCAGCAGCTTTCTCGGTGGACGGGGCTCCTACGAGCAGTACTTC
CDR3 protein: CASSFLGGRGSYEQYF

V gene: TRBV28
clone size: -
J gene: TRBJ2-4
D gene: -
CDR3 DNA: TGTGCCAGCCAAGGACAAAGTCTAGCCAAAAACATTCAGTACTTC
CDR3 protein: CASQGQSLAKNIQYF

V gene: TRBV2
clone size: few
J gene: TRBJ1-5
D gene: -
CDR3 DNA: TGTGCCAGCCGGGACACCAATCAGCCCCAGCATTTT
CDR3 protein: CASRDTNQPQHF

V gene: TRBV5-8
clone size: -
J gene: TRBJ2-4
D gene: TRBD1
CDR3 DNA: TGTGCCAGCAGCCGCCGGGACAGCAAAAACATTCAGTACTTC
CDR3 protein: CASSRRDSKNIQYF

V gene: TRBV9
clone size: -
J gene: TRBJ2-7
D gene: TRBD2
CDR3 DNA: TGTGCCAGCAGTGCGACTAGCGGGAGGGCCGGGTTCGCCGAGCAGTACTTC
CDR3 protein: CASSATSGRAGFAEQYF

V gene: TRBV29-1
clone size: -
J gene: TRBJ1-1
D gene: -
CDR3 DNA: TGCAGCGCAAGACGGAACACTGAAGCTTTCTTT
CDR3 protein: CSARRNTEAFF

V gene: TRBV27
clone size: -
J gene: TRBJ2-6
D gene: TRBD2
CDR3 DNA: TGTGCCAGCGGAGGACTAGCGGGCCTCAGCTCTGGGGCCAACGTCCTGACTTTC
CDR3 protein: CASGGLAGLSSGANVLTF

V gene: TRBV19
clone size: once
J gene: TRBJ2-7
D gene: TRBD1
CDR3 DNA: TGTGCCACCGGACAGGGGAGTGGTTGGGCCTACGAGCAGTACTTC
CDR3 protein: CATGQGSGWAYEQYF

V gene: TRBV11-2
clone size: -
J gene: TRBJ2-3
D gene: -
CDR3 DNA: TGTGCCAGCAGCTTAGATTCCCCCCCGGTCGCAGATACGCAGTATTTT
CDR3 protein: CASSLDSPPVADTQYF

V gene: TRBV19
clone size: -
J gene: TRBJ2-5
D gene: -
CDR3 DNA: TGTGCCAGTAGTTTTGGAGAGACCCAGTACTTC
CDR3 protein: CASSFGETQYF

V gene: TRBV7-2
clone size: -
J gene: TRBJ1-4
D gene: -
CDR3 DNA: TGTGCCAGCAGCCGTCGGACAGCAACTAATGAAAAACTGTTTTTT
CDR3 protein: CASSRRTATNEKLFF

V gene: TRBV6-6
clone size: -
J gene: TRBJ2-6
D gene: -
CDR3 DNA: TGTGCCAGTTCACTTGGGGTTGGGGCCAACGTCCTGACTTTC
CDR3 protein: CASSLGVGANVLTF

V gene: TRBV7-2
clone size: -
J gene: TRBJ2-1
D gene: TRBD1
CDR3 DNA: TGTGCCAGCGGCGGTCACCGGGACAGGACCTACAATGAGCAGTTCTTC
CDR3 protein: CASGGHRDRTYNEQFF

V gene: TRBV7-3
clone size: -
J gene: TRBJ2-1
D gene: TRBD1
CDR3 DNA: TGTGCCAGCACCCCGGGACAGGGGCGATACAATGAGCAGTTCTTC
CDR3 protein: CASTPGQGRYNEQFF

V gene: TRBV5-1
clone size: -
J gene: TRBJ2-7
D gene: -
CDR3 DNA: TGCGCCAGCAGCCCTAAGCCAGGGTACGAGCAGTACTTC
CDR3 protein: CASSPKPGYEQYF

V gene: TRBV2
clone size: -
J gene: TRBJ2-1
D gene: -
CDR3 DNA: TGTGCCAGCACTGGGACTCCCGGCTACAATGAGCAGTTCTTC
CDR3 protein: CASTGTPGYNEQFF

V gene: TRBV7-3
clone size: few
J gene: TRBJ2-1
D gene: -
CDR3 DNA: TGTGCCAGCAGCTCTTGGGGTAGGAGTGAGCAGTTCTTC
CDR3 protein: CASSSWGRSEQFF